A selection of T cell receptor beta chains follows, all from one sample in a study of cytomegalovirus exposure and HLA in healthy donors. The method was immunoSEQ multiplex PCR; TCRdb's version includes in-frame clones alone and lacks a portion of them. The data contain tens of thousands of clones, roughly 80% of them seen just once; the ten biggest clones take up approximately 1.1%. Sequenced sample: PBMCs. These TCRs come from a girl aged 2 to 10 in good health and CMV-seropositive. CDR3s include the opening cysteine and the closing phenylalanine or tryptophan. Fields, in order: D gene, J gene, V gene, clone size, CDR3 DNA, CDR3 protein. D genes are given only for firm matches. Part of the rows lack a size; the others show once, few, many or a class for expanded clones.

TRBD1	TRBJ1-2	TRBV29-1	-	TGCAGCGTTGTGGGACAGAGTGGCTACACCTTC	CSVVGQSGYTF
TRBD1	TRBJ1-1	TRBV7-9	few	TGTGCCAGCAGTCGAACCGGGACAGCGAACACTGAAGCTTTCTTT	CASSRTGTANTEAFF
-	TRBJ1-1	TRBV5-4	once	TGTGCCAGCAGCTTGGACAGGGTGGGAGCTTTCTTT	CASSLDRVGAFF
-	TRBJ2-3	TRBV11-2	-	TGTGCCAGCAGCACAACAAGGGGCGGGGCCCAAGGAGATACGCAGTATTTT	CASSTTRGGAQGDTQYF
-	TRBJ1-5	TRBV28	-	TGTGCCAGCAGTTTGCTGCCCGGGGGCAATCAGCCCCAGCATTTT	CASSLLPGGNQPQHF
-	TRBJ1-2	TRBV4-3	-	TGCGCCAGCAGCCAAGAACCCCCAGGTATCTATGGCTACACCTTC	CASSQEPPGIYGYTF
-	TRBJ1-5	TRBV29-1	-	TGCAGCGTTTTACAGGGTAGTGGCCAGCCCCAGCATTTT	CSVLQGSGQPQHF
TRBD1	TRBJ1-4	TRBV4-3	-	TGCGCCAGCAGTCATTCGACAGGGGTCGCCGAAAAACTGTTTTTT	CASSHSTGVAEKLFF
-	TRBJ1-5	TRBV7-9	-	TGTGCCAGCAGCCTGGAGGGCGAGTATAGCAATCAGCCCCAGCATTTT	CASSLEGEYSNQPQHF
TRBD1	TRBJ1-2	TRBV30	-	TGTGCCTGGAGTTTTCGGGACAGAGGGTTCTATGGCTACACCTTC	CAWSFRDRGFYGYTF
-	TRBJ1-1	TRBV6-1	-	TGTGCCAGCAGGAGCCGAACAGGGCTTCCTGAAGCTTTCTTT	CASRSRTGLPEAFF
-	TRBJ1-5	TRBV2	-	TGTGCCAGCAGTGGGGGAGGCTCCCGGCCCCAGCATTTT	CASSGGGSRPQHF
TRBD1	TRBJ1-5	TRBV28	-	TGTGCCAGCAGTGGGACAGGGTACAGGCAGCCCCAGCATTTT	CASSGTGYRQPQHF
-	TRBJ2-3	TRBV6-1	once	TGTGCCAGCATTGCCTGGGCCACTAGCACAGATACGCAGTATTTT	CASIAWATSTDTQYF
-	TRBJ1-2	TRBV5-6	-	TGTGCCAGCAGCTTGGATTGGACAGTGAACTATGGCTACACCTTC	CASSLDWTVNYGYTF
TRBD2	TRBJ2-7	TRBV28	-	TGTGCCAGCAGTCGGACTAGCGGGAGGGAAGACGAGCAGTACTTC	CASSRTSGREDEQYF
-	TRBJ2-7	TRBV5-1	-	TGCGCCAGCAGCTTGGCCGTATCGGGCCCGGGAGTAGGGAACGAGCAGTACTTC	CASSLAVSGPGVGNEQYF
-	TRBJ2-3	TRBV15	-	TGTGCCACCAGCAGACCCTCGGATACGCAGTATTTT	CATSRPSDTQYF
-	TRBJ2-2	TRBV19	-	TGTGCCAGTAGTGATTCAAGCGGTAACACCGGGGAGCTGTTTTTT	CASSDSSGNTGELFF
-	TRBJ1-3	TRBV18	once	TGTGCCAGCTCAATAGGGGACAACTCTGGAAACACCATATATTTT	CASSIGDNSGNTIYF
TRBD1	TRBJ1-1	TRBV29-1	-	TGCAGGGGCGACAGGGCGGGAACTGAAGCTTTCTTT	CRGDRAGTEAFF
-	TRBJ2-7	TRBV6-5	-	TGTGCCAGCAGTTACTCGAACTTGTATCCCTACGAGCAGTACTTC	CASSYSNLYPYEQYF
TRBD1	TRBJ2-2	TRBV29-1	-	TGCAGCGTTGAAGTTCGCCGACAGGGGGGAACCGGGGAGCTGTTTTTT	CSVEVRRQGGTGELFF
TRBD1	TRBJ1-1	TRBV6-6	once	TGTGCCAGCAGTTACGGGACAGACTCTGAAGCTTTCTTT	CASSYGTDSEAFF
-	TRBJ1-2	TRBV19	-	TGTGCCAGTAGTCCCCTGGGGCAGATGTATGGCTACACCTTC	CASSPLGQMYGYTF
-	TRBJ2-5	TRBV5-4	-	TGTGCCAGCAGCTTAGCGGAGACCCAGTACTTC	CASSLAETQYF